The rows below give T cell receptor beta chains drawn from one sample of a study of immune cell composition in non-small cell lung cancer. Here immunoSEQ multiplex PCR was the method, and the copy in TCRdb shows in-frame clones only, minus some. Of roughly 15,000 clones in the sample, more than 65% are singletons; the top ten hold about 13%. Sequencing was performed on lung tumor tissue. These receptors were collected from a human donor with non-small cell lung cancer. Each CDR3 is given with its conserved first and last residue. A D gene is named only where the DNA matches it firmly. Clone sizes are given selectively: once, few, many, or a class where the clone is expanded.

>.|TRBJ2-4|TRBV7-2|.
TGTGCCAGCAGCTTAGCGGGGACAAGCCTGTCCAAAAACATTCAGTACTTC
CASSLAGTSLSKNIQYF
>.|TRBJ2-3|TRBV7-2|TRBD2
TGTGCCAGCAGCCTTAGCGGGGAAGACACAGATACGCAGTATTTT
CASSLSGEDTDTQYF
>once|TRBJ1-2|TRBV14|.
TGTGCCAGCAGCCAACAAAGGACACCGACCTATGGCTACACCTTC
CASSQQRTPTYGYTF
>.|TRBJ2-2|TRBV5-5|TRBD2
TGTGCCAGCAGCTTGGGCGGGGGGCACACCGGGGAGCTGTTTTTT
CASSLGGGHTGELFF
>.|TRBJ2-2|TRBV28|TRBD2
TGTGCCAGCATTCTTAGCGGGATAACCGGGGAGCTGTTTTTT
CASILSGITGELFF
>.|TRBJ2-7|TRBV2|.
TGTGCCAGCAGTGACGGACGGGAGTTTAGCGAGCAGTACTTC
CASSDGREFSEQYF
>.|TRBJ2-2|TRBV5-1|.
TGCGCCAGCAGCCTAACGAACACCGGGGAGCTGTTTTTT
CASSLTNTGELFF
>.|TRBJ2-7|TRBV5-1|.
TGTGCCAGCAGCTTGGGGACTCAGCAGTACTTC
CASSLGTQQYF
>.|TRBJ2-2|TRBV7-3|.
TGTGCCAGCAGCTTAACGAACCCCCTAGCGAACACCGGGGAGCTGTTTTTT
CASSLTNPLANTGELFF
>.|TRBJ2-1|TRBV11-1|.
TGTGCCAGCAGCCCGATACGAGGGTCCTACAATGAGCAGTTCTTC
CASSPIRGSYNEQFF
>.|TRBJ2-7|TRBV4-3|.
TGCGCCAGCAGCCAAGATTACAACGACTACGAGCAGTACTTC
CASSQDYNDYEQYF
>.|TRBJ2-3|TRBV6-1|.
TGTGCCAGCAGGGGGGCAAGGGTCACAGATACGCAGTATTTT
CASRGARVTDTQYF
>.|TRBJ2-1|TRBV5-6|TRBD1
TGTGCCAGCAGCCGTGACAGGGGGGGCTCCTACAATGAGCAGTTCTTC
CASSRDRGGSYNEQFF
>.|TRBJ2-7|TRBV7-8|.
TGTGCCAGCAGCTTAGGGAATCCCACTAACTTC
CASSLGNPTNF
>.|TRBJ2-7|TRBV6-1|TRBD1
TGTGCCAGCAGTAAGACAGGGTTATACGAGCAGTACTTC
CASSKTGLYEQYF
>.|TRBJ2-2|TRBV7-9|TRBD1
TGTGCCAGCAGAGCCGGGACAGGGGACACCGGGGAGCTGTTTTTT
CASRAGTGDTGELFF
>few|TRBJ2-1|TRBV19|.
TGTGCCAGTAGTAAAGGTCCGGGATCCTACAATGAGCAGTTCTTC
CASSKGPGSYNEQFF
>.|TRBJ1-4|TRBV6-6|TRBD1
TGTGCCAGCAGGCAATTCACAGGGGCCGGTGAAAAACTGTTTTTT
CASRQFTGAGEKLFF